The 18 T cell receptor beta chains below were found in one sample sequenced in a study of shared clonotypes between healthy human individuals. Sequenced by immunoSEQ multiplex PCR; TCRdb stores in-frame clones only, minus some. The sample has hundreds of thousands of clones, approximately 92% seen once. In the naive CD8 group, cells lacked CD45RO and were positively selected for CCR7, so terminally differentiated effector memory CD45RA+ cells were left out. Material: naive CD8+ T cells sorted from blood. These receptors came from a man younger than 45 in good health.

This sequence joins TRBV7-9 and TRBJ2-5, with 10 bases that match TRBD1. Looked up from germline, CDR1 is SEHNR and CDR2 is FQNEAQ (reference sequence). The CDR3 consists of 15 residues. V was pared by 1 base and J by 5 bases, with 4 bases of the junction left unmatched. The CDR3 sequence is CASSLDWTGGETQYF. The CDR3 DNA sequence: TGTGCCAGCAGCTTAGACTGGACAGGGGGGGAGACCCAGTACTTC.

The chain carries TRBV7-9 and TRBJ2-1; no reliable D call. The germline V gene encodes CDR1 SEHNR and CDR2 FQNEAQ (reference sequence). The CDR3 loop spans 14 amino acids. V gave up 0 bases and J gave up 5 bases, with 8 bases separating them. The CDR3 sequence: CASSLAVRDNEQFF. CDR3 coding DNA: TGTGCCAGCAGCTTAGCGGTGCGCGACAATGAGCAGTTCTTC.

In the case of this clone: The sample contains more than one DNA sequence encoding this CDR3. The rearrangement links TRBV7-9 to TRBJ2-7, with TRBD1 identical over 7 bases. V was pared by 2 bases and J by 1 base, with 5 bases of the junction left unmatched. Per the germline V gene, CDR1 is SEHNR and CDR2 is FQNEAQ (reference sequence). This CDR3 contains 15 residues. CDR3 residues: CASSLTGTESYEQYF. The CDR3 DNA is TGTGCCAGCAGCTTAACCGGGACAGAGTCCTACGAGCAGTACTTC.

The chain couples TRBV15 to TRBJ1-1, with a weak D call TRBD1 (5 bases). The CDR3 runs to 14 residues. CDR1 and CDR2 (germline): LNHNV, YYDKDF (reference sequence). The germline V and J ends were trimmed by 0 bases and 8 bases, with 13 bases remaining between them. The CDR3 here is CATSRDGGGPEAFF. CDR3 DNA: TGTGCCACCAGCAGAGATGGGGGAGGGCCAGAAGCTTTCTTT.

The chain carries TRBV20-1 and TRBJ2-1; D call uncertain. The V end was cut by 8 bases, the J end by 4 bases, with 9 bases between. CDR1 is DFQATT and CDR2 is SNEGSKA in the germline V gene (reference sequence). The CDR3 is 11 residues long. CDR3 in amino acids: CSSKHYNEQFF. Here the CDR3 DNA reads TGCAGTTCTAAACATTACAATGAGCAGTTCTTC.

J is TRBJ1-5 and V is TRBV28, with a tentative D call TRBD1 (5 bases). From germline, CDR1 is MDHEN and CDR2 SYDVKM. The V end lost 8 bases, the J end lost 0 bases, and 11 bases lay between the germline ends. The CDR3 length is 14 residues. CDR3 residues: CASSWGGSNQPQHF. As DNA, the CDR3 is TGTGCCAGCTCGTGGGGGGGTAGCAATCAGCCCCAGCATTTT.

The chain is built from TRBV19 and TRBJ1-1; no clear D gene. The CDR3 contains 13 residues. V shed 7 bases and J shed 1 base, with 10 bases lying between them. The germline gives CDR1 LNHDA, CDR2 SQIVND (reference sequence). The CDR3 DNA is TGTGCCAGTATACGGCAAAAGAACACTGAAGCTTTCTTT. It translates to CASIRQKNTEAFF. The variable domain in full, with the rest retrieved from reference TRBV19 and TRBJ1-1, is DGGITQSPKYLFRKEGQNVTLSCEQNLNHDAMYWYRQDPGQGLRLIYYSQIVNDFQKGDIAEGYSVSREKKESFPLTVTSAQKNPTAFYLCASIRQKNTEAFFGQGTRLTVV.

The genes are TRBV30 and TRBJ2-5; 10 bases line up with TRBD1. Germline V gives CDR1 GTSNPN, CDR2 SVGIG (reference sequence). The CDR3 runs 14 residues. V dropped 1 base and J dropped 4; count of bases not matched to a gene: 3. CDR3 nucleotides: TGTGCCTGGAGTGAGGGACAGGGGACAGAGACCCAGTACTTC. Translation gives CAWSEGQGTETQYF.

This clone is a singleton in its sample. This rearrangement joins TRBV27 to TRBJ1-2, with D uncertain. The CDR3 runs to 13 residues. With 5 bases removed from V and 6 bases from J, the gap between germline ends came to 13 bases. Germline V gives CDR1 MNHEY, CDR2 SMNVEV (reference sequence). CDR3 region: CASSPNVGNGYTF. CDR3 bases: TGTGCCAGCAGTCCTAATGTCGGCAATGGCTACACCTTC.

This clone is a singleton in its sample. This chain uses TRBV11-2 with TRBJ2-7; 11 positions agree with TRBD2. CDR3 length equals 14 residues. Germline-derived CDR1 and CDR2 are SGHAT and FQNNGV. V dropped 6 bases and J dropped 3; count of bases not matched to a gene: 4. CDR3 sequence reads: CASRPTSGSYEQYF. In DNA form, the CDR3 reads TGTGCCAGCAGACCTACTAGCGGGAGCTACGAGCAGTACTTC.

The sample holds one count of this clone. The V and J genes are TRBV7-9 and TRBJ2-1; D might be TRBD1 or TRBD2, each matching 5 bases. The CDR3 is 16 amino acids. Trimming took 1 base from V and 7 from J, leaving 17 bases between them. The germline CDR1 and CDR2 sequences are SEHNR and FQNEAQ (reference sequence). The CDR3, as DNA: TGTGCCAGCAGCTTAGTGGGGGACCCTCTCCTAAATGAGCAGTTCTTC. Translation: CASSLVGDPLLNEQFF.

This chain joins TRBV7-9 and TRBJ2-5; tentatively, D is TRBD2 (5 bases). Germline CDR1 SEHNR, CDR2 FQNEAQ (reference sequence). Trimming pared 5 bases from V and 5 bases from J, leaving 12 bases between. The CDR3 covers 13 residues. In nucleotides, the CDR3 is TGTGCCAGCAGCCCGGGGTCCTGGGAGACCCAGTACTTC. Translation: CASSPGSWETQYF.

The chain links TRBV27 to TRBJ1-1, with D unresolved. The CDR3 has 13 amino acids. The germline gives CDR1 MNHEY, CDR2 SMNVEV (reference sequence). The V end was cut by 5 bases, the J end by 8 bases, with 15 bases between. CDR3 in amino acids: CASSPHRAAEAFF. DNA of the CDR3: TGTGCCAGCAGTCCCCATAGGGCAGCCGAAGCTTTCTTT.

The chain has TRBV6-5 and TRBJ2-3; no reliable D call. The CDR3 is 14 residues long. Trimming stripped 0 bases from V and 2 bases from J, with 6 bases between. In germline, CDR1 is MNHEY, CDR2 SVGAGI. CDR3 sequence: CASSYSGYTDTQYF. CDR3 DNA sequence: TGTGCCAGCAGTTACTCAGGCTACACAGATACGCAGTATTTT.

On this clone itself: Other DNA sequences in the sample encode the same CDR3. The chain recombines TRBV5-1 with TRBJ2-7; 7 positions agree with TRBD2. Germline trimming cut 1 base from V and 1 base from J; bases unmatched to any gene: 2. Germline loops: CDR1 SGHRS, CDR2 YFSETQ. This CDR3 is 14 amino acids long. The CDR3 nucleotides read TGCGCCAGCAGCTTGCGGGGAGGGTCCTACGAGCAGTACTTC. It yields the protein CASSLRGGSYEQYF.

V usage is TRBV10-1 and J usage is TRBJ2-1; 9 nucleotides align to TRBD2. V lost 0 bases, J lost 7 bases, and 7 bases stayed unmatched. The germline gives CDR1 WNHNN, CDR2 SYGVQD (reference sequence). The CDR3 extends over 16 amino acids. Written as DNA, the CDR3 is TGCGCCAGCAGTGAGTCAAACAGAGGACTAGCGAATGAGCAGTTCTTC. Translating gives CASSESNRGLANEQFF.

The J gene is TRBJ2-3, the V gene TRBV9; D might be TRBD1 or TRBD2, each matching 6 bases. The length of the CDR3 is 16 residues. Germline V lookup: CDR1 SGDLS, CDR2 YYNGEE. The germline V and J ends were trimmed by 4 bases and 2 bases, with 17 bases remaining between them. The CDR3 here is CASSPHLGGNTDTQYF. The CDR3 DNA is TGTGCCAGCAGCCCCCATCTAGGGGGGAACACAGATACGCAGTATTTT.

The rearrangement links TRBV5-6 to TRBJ1-1; D perhaps matches TRBD1 (5 bases). The germline gives CDR1 SGHDT, CDR2 YYEEEE. The CDR3 is 14 residues long. The germline V and J ends were trimmed by 4 bases and 7 bases, with 17 bases remaining between them. The CDR3 DNA is TGTGCCAGCAGCCCCGAGGGGAGTGACATTGAAGCTTTCTTT. Its protein product is CASSPEGSDIEAFF.